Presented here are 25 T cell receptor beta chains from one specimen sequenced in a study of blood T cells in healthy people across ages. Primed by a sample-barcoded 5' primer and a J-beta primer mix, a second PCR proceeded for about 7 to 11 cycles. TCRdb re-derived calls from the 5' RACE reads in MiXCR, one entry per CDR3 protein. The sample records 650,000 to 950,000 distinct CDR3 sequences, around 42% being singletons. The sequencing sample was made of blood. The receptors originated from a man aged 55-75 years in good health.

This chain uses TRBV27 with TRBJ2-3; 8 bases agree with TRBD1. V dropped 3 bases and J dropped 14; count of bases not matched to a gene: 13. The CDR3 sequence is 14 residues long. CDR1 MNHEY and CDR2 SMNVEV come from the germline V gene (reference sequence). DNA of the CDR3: TGTGCCAGCAGTTTCCCGAGCGAGACAGGGGTTTGGTATTTT. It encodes CASSFPSETGVWYF.

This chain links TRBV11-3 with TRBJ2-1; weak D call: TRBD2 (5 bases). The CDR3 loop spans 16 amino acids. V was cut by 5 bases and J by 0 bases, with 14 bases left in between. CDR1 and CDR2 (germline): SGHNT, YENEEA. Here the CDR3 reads CASSLKSGSSYNEQFF. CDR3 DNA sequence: TGTGCCAGCAGCCTAAAGTCGGGGAGCTCCTACAATGAGCAGTTCTTC.

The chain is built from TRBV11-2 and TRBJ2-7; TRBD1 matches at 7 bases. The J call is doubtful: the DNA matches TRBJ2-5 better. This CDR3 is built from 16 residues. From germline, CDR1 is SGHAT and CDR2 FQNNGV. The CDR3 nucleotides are TGTGCCAGCAGCTTAGATTTGACAGGGATGGGAGAGACCCAGTACTTC. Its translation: CASSLDLTGMGETQYF.

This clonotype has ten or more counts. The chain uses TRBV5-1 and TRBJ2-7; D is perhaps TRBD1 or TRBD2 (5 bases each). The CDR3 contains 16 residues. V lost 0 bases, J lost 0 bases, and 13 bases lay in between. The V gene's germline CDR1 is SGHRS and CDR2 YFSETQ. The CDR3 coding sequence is TGCGCCAGCAGCTTGGTGGGACCACCAGGCTCCTACGAGCAGTACTTC. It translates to CASSLVGPPGSYEQYF.

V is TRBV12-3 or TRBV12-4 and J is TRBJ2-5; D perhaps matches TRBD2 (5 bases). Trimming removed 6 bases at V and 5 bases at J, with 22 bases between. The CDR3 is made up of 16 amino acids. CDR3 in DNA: TGTGCCAGCAGCCACGAAGCGGTTAAGGCCCGGGAGACCCAGTACTTC. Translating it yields CASSHEAVKARETQYF.

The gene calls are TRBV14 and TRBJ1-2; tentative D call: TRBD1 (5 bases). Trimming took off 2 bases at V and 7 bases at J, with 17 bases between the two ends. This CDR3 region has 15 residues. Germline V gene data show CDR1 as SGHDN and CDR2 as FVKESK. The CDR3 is CASSQTGDGQSGYTF. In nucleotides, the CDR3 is TGTGCCAGCAGCCAAACGGGAGACGGACAATCTGGCTACACCTTC.

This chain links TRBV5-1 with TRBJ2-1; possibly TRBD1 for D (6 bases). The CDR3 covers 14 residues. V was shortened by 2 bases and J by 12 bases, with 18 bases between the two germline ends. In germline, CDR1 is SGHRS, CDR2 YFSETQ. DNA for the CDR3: TGCGCCAGCAGCTTAGGGGGAGTCTACGATGGGCAGTTCTTC. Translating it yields CASSLGGVYDGQFF.

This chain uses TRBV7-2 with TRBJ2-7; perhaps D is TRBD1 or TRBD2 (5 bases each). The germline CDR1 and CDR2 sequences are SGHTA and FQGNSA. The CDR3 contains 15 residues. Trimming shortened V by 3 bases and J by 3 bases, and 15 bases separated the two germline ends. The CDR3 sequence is CASSFGPGSIYEQYF. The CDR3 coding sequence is TGTGCCAGCAGCTTTGGTCCAGGGAGTATCTACGAGCAGTACTTC.

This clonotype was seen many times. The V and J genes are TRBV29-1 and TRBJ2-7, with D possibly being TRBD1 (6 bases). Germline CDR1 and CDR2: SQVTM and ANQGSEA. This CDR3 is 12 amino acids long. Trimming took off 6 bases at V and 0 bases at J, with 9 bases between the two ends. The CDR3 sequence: CSVGDTSYEQYF. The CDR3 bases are TGCAGCGTGGGGGACACCTCCTACGAGCAGTACTTC.

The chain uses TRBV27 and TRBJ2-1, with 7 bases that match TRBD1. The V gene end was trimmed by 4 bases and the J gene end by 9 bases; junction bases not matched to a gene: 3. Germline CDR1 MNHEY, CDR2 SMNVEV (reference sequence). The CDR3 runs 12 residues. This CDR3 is CASSSQGTEQFF. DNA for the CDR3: TGTGCCAGCAGTTCACAGGGGACTGAGCAGTTCTTC.

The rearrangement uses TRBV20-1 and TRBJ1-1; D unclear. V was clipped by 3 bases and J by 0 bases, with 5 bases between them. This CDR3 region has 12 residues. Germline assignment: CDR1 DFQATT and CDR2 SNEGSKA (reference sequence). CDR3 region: CSARGMNTEAFF. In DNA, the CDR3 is TGCAGTGCTAGGGGGATGAACACTGAAGCTTTCTTT.

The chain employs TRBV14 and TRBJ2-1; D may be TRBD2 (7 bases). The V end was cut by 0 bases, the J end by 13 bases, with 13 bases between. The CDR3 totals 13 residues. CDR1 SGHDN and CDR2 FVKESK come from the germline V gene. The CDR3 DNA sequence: TGTGCCAGCAGCCAAGATTCCCCGGGGGGCCAGTTCTTC. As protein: CASSQDSPGGQFF.

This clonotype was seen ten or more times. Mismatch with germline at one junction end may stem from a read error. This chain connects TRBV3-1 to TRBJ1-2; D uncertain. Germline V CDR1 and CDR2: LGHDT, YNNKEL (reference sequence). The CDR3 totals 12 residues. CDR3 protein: CASSQESGGYTF. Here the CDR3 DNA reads TGCGCCAGCAGCCAAGAGTCGGGGGGCTACACCTTC.

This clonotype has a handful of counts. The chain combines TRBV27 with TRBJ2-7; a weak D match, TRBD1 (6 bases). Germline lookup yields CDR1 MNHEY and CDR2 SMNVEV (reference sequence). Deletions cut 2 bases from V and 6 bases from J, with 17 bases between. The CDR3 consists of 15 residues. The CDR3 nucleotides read TGTGCCAGCAGTTTAGGATCAGGGGTCTTTGGCGAGCAGTACTTC. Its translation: CASSLGSGVFGEQYF.

The DNA of the CDR3 is TGTGCCATCAGTGAGAGGACAGGGGTCGGAAACACCATATATTTT. Its translation is CAISERTGVGNTIYF. The chain uses TRBV10-3 and TRBJ1-3; 9 bases are shared with TRBD1. J gave up 4 bases and V 2 bases, and 3 bases lay outside the gene matches. CDR1 and CDR2 from the germline V gene are ENHRY and SYGVKD. There are 15 residues in the CDR3.

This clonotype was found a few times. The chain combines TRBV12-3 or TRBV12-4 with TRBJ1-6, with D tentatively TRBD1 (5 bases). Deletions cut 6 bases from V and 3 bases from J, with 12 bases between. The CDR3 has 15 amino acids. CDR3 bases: TGTGCCAGCAGCCCCCGCAGGGACTATAATTCACCCCTCCACTTT. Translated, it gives CASSPRRDYNSPLHF.

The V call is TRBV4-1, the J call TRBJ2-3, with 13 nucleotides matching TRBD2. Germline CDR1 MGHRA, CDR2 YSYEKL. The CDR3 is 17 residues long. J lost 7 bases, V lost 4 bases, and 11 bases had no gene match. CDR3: CASSPGLAGETTNTQYF. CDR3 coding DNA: TGCGCCAGCAGCCCCGGACTAGCGGGAGAAACAACAAATACGCAGTATTTT.

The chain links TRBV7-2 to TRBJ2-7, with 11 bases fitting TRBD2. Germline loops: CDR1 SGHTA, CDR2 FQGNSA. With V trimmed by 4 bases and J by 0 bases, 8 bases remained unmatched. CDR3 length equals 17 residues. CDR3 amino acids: CASSSGASGGTSYEQYF. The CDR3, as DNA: TGTGCCAGCAGCTCCGGGGCTAGCGGGGGGACCTCCTACGAGCAGTACTTC. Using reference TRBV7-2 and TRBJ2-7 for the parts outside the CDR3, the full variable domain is GAGVSQSPSNKVTEKGKDVELRCDPISGHTALYWYRQSLGQGLEFLIYFQGNSAPDKSGLPSDRFSAERTGGSVSTLTIQRTQQEDSAVYLCASSSGASGGTSYEQYFGPGTRLTVT.

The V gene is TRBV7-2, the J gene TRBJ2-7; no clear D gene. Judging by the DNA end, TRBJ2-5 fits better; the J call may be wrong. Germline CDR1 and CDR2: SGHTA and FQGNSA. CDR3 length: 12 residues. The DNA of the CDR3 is TGTGCCGCGGTAGCTTGGGGAGAGACCCAGTACTTC. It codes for CAAVAWGETQYF.

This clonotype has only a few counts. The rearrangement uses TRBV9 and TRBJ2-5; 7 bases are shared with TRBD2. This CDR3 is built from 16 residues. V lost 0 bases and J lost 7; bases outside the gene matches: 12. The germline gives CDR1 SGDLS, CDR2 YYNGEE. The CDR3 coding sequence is TGTGCCAGCAGCGTAGAGGTGGGACTAACCCCAGGGACCCAGTACTTC. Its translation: CASSVEVGLTPGTQYF.

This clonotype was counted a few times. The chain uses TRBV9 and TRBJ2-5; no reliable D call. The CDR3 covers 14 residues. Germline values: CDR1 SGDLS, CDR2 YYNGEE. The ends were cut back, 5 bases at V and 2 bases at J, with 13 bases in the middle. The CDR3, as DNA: TGTGCCAGCAGTGTTGGCGGCGCACAAGAGACCCAGTACTTC. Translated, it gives CASSVGGAQETQYF.

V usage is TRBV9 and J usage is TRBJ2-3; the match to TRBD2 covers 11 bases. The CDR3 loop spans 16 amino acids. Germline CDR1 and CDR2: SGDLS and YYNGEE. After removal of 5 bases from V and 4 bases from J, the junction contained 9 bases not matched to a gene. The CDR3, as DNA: TGTGCCAGCAGGTCTATAGCGGGGGGGCTGGCAGATACGCAGTATTTT. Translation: CASRSIAGGLADTQYF.

As DNA, the CDR3 is TGTGCCAGCAGAGCCGGGACTAGCGGGGGGGCCCCAGAGACCCAGTACTTC. Protein: CASRAGTSGGAPETQYF. The chain recombines TRBV2 with TRBJ2-5, with TRBD2 matching over 16 bases. Germline CDR1 is SNHLY and CDR2 is FYNNEI. V was pared by 6 bases and J by 4 bases, with 8 bases of the junction left unmatched. This CDR3 comprises 17 residues.

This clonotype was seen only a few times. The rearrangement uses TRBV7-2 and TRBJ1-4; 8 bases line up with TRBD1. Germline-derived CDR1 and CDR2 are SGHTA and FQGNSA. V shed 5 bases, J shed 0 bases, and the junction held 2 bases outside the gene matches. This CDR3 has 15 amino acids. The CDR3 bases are TGTGCCAGCAGCCGACAGGGGTCAACTAATGAAAAACTGTTTTTT. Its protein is CASSRQGSTNEKLFF.

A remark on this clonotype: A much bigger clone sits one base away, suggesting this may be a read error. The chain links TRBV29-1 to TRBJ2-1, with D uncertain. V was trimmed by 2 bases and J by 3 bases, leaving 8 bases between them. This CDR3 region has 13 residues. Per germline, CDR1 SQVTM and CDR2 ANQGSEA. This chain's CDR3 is CSVEFNIYNEQFF. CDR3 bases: TGCAGCGTTGAATTTAATATCTACAATGAGCAGTTCTTC.